This T cell receptor (beta chain) was captured in a study of PD-1 blockade in classical Hodgkin lymphoma. Study information: Patients received nivolumab 3 mg/kg intravenously every 2 weeks.

Relapses following autologous stem cell transplantation were seen in all patients, with brentuximab vedotin exposure varying. When best responses were assessed, they were complete response, partial response or progressive disease. The table came from immunoSEQ multiplex PCR; TCRdb's copy has only in-frame clones and leaves some out. The sample carries approximately 17,000 clones, 82% recorded once. General study points: Those achieving complete response showed baseline diversity like newly diagnosed patients. Baseline TCR diversity was reportedly lower in newly diagnosed patients than healthy donors.

With 2 bases clipped from V and 9 bases from J, the junction kept 8 bases outside the gene matches. The CDR3 is 15 amino acids. Germline V gene sequence: CDR1 SGHDN, CDR2 FVKESK. Comments on this clone: Its antigen is unidentified.

The material sequenced was peripheral blood mononuclear cells (PBMCs), taken before the second cycle of nivolumab. This clonotype was sampled from a human donor with classical Hodgkin lymphoma. V is TRBV14 and J is TRBJ2-5, with 11 positions matching TRBD2. The CDR3 loop reads CASSQLAGGRESQYF. The DNA for the CDR3 is TGTGCCAGCAGCCAACTAGCGGGGGGCCGCGAGTCCCAGTACTTC.